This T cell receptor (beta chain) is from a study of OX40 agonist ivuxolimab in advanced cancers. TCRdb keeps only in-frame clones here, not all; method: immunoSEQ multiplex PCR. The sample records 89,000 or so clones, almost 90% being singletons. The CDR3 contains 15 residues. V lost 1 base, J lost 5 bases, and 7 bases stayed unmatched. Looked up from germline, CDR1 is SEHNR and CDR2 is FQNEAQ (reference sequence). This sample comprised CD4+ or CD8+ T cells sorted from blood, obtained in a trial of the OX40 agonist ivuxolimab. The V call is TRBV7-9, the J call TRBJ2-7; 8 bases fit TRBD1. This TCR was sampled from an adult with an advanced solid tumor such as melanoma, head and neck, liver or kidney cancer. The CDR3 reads CASSLGGQVKNEQYF. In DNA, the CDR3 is TGTGCCAGCAGCTTAGGGGGACAGGTGAAGAACGAGCAGTACTTC.